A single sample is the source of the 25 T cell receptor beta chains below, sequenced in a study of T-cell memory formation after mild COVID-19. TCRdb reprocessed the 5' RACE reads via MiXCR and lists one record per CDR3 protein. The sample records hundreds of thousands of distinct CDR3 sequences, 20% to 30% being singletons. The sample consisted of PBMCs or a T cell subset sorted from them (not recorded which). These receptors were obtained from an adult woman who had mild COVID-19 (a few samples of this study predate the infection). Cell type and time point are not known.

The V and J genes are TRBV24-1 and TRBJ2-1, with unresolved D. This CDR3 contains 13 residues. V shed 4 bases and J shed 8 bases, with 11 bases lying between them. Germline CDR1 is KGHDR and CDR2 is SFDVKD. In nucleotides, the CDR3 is TGTGCCACCAGTGACTCCTCCCAGGATGAGCAGTTCTTC. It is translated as CATSDSSQDEQFF.

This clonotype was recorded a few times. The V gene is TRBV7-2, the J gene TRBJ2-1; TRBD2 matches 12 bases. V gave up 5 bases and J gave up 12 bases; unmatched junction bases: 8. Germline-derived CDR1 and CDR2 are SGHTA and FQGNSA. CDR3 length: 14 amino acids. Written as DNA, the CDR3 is TGTGCCAGCAGCCAAACGACTAGCGGGAGCAGGCAGTTCTTC. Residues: CASSQTTSGSRQFF.

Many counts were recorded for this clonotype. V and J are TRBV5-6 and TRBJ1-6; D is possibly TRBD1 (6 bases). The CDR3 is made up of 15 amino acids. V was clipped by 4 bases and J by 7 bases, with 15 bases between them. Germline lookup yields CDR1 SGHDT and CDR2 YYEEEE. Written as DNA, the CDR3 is TGTGCCAGCAGCCCCCGGGGGCGATCAAATTCACCCCTCCACTTT. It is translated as CASSPRGRSNSPLHF.

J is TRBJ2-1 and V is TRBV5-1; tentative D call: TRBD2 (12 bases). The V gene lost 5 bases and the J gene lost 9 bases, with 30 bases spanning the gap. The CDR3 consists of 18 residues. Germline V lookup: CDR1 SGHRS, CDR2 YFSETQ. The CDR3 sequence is CASRGGQGVRLAGVEQFF. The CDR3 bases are TGCGCCAGCAGGGGGGGACAGGGGGTCCGACTAGCGGGAGTTGAGCAGTTCTTC.

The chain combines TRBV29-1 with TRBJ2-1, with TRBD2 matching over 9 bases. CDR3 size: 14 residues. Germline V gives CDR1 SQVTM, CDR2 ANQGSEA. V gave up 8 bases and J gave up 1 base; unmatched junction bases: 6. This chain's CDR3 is CSSYSGGSYNEQFF. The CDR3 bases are TGCAGCTCCTATAGCGGGGGATCCTACAATGAGCAGTTCTTC.

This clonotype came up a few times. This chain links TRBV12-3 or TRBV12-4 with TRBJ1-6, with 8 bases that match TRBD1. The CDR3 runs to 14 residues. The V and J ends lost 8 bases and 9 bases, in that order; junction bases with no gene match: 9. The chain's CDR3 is CASRRQGRGSPLHF. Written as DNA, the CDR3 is TGTGCCAGCCGCCGACAGGGGAGGGGTTCACCCCTCCACTTT.

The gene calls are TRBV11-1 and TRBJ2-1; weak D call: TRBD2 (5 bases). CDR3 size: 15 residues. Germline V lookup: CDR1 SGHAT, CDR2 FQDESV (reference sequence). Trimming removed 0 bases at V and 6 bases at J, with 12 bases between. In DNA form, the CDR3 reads TGTGCCAGCAGCTTAGCTTCTTCTAGCCTCAATGAGCAGTTCTTC. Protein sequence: CASSLASSSLNEQFF.

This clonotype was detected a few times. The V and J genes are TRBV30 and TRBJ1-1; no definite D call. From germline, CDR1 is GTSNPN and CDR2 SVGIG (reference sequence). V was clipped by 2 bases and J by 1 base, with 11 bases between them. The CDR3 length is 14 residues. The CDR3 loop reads CAWSNGRGNTEAFF. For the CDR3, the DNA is TGTGCCTGGAGTAACGGAAGAGGGAACACTGAAGCTTTCTTT.

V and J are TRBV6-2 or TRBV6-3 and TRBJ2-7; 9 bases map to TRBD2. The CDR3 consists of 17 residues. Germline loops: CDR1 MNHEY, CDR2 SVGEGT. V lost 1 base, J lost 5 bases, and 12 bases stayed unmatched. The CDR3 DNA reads TGTGCCAGCAGTTACTTGAATAGGGCGGGAGGGCCCGACGAGCAGTACTTC. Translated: CASSYLNRAGGPDEQYF.

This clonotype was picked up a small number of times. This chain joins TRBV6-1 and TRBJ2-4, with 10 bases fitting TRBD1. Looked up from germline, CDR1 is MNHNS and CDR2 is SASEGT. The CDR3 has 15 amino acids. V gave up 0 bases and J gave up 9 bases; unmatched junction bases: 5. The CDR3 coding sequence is TGTGCCAGCAGTGAAGCCGACAGGGGGCTAAGCATTCAGTACTTC. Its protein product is CASSEADRGLSIQYF.

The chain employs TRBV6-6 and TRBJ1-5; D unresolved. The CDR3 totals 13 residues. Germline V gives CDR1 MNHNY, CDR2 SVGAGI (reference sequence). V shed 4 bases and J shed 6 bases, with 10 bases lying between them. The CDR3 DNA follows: TGTGCCAGCAGTTCCGACGTTGGTCAGCCCCAGCATTTT. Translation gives CASSSDVGQPQHF.

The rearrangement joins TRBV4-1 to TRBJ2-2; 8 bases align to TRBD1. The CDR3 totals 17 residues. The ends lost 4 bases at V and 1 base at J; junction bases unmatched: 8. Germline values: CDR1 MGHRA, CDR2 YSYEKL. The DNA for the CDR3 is TGCGCCAGCAGCCTCTCCGGACAGGGTTGGAACACCGGGGAGCTGTTTTTT. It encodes CASSLSGQGWNTGELFF.

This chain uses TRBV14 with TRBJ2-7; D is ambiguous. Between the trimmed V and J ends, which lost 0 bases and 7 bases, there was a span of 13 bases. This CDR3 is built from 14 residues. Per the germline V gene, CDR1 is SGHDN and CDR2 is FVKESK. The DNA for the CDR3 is TGTGCCAGCAGCCAAGATACAAGGTTTTGGGAGCAGTACTTC. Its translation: CASSQDTRFWEQYF.

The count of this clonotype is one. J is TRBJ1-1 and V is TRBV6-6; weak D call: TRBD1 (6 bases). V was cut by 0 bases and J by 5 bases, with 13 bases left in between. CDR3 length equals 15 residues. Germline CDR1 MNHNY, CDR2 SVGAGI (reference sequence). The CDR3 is CASSYSAGGQTEAFF. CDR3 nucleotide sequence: TGTGCCAGCAGTTACTCAGCGGGGGGCCAAACTGAAGCTTTCTTT.

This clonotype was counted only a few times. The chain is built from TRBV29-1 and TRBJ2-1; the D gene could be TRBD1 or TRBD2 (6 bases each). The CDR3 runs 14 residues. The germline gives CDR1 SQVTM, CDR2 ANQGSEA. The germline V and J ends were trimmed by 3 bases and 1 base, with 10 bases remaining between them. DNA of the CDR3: TGCAGCGTTGAGGGGGCGGGATCCTACAATGAGCAGTTCTTC. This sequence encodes CSVEGAGSYNEQFF.

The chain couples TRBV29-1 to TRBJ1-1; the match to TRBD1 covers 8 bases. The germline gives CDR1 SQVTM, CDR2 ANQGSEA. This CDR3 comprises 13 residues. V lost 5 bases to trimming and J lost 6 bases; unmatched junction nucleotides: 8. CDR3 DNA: TGCAGCGTTACACCTGGACAGGGAGCTGAAGCTTTCTTT. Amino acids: CSVTPGQGAEAFF.

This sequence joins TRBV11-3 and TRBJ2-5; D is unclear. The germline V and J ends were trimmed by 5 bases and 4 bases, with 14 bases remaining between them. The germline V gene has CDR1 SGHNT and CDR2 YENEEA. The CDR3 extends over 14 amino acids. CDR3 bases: TGTGCCAGCAGCCCGGGCCCCGACGTAGAGACCCAGTACTTC. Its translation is CASSPGPDVETQYF.

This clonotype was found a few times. CDR3 region: CASSASASSYNEQFF. The CDR3 nucleotides read TGTGCCAGCAGTGCTTCGGCGAGCTCCTACAATGAGCAGTTCTTC. This chain links TRBV2 with TRBJ2-1; no reliable D call. In germline, CDR1 is SNHLY, CDR2 FYNNEI. CDR3 size: 15 residues. Trimming removed 4 bases at V and 0 bases at J, with 10 bases between.

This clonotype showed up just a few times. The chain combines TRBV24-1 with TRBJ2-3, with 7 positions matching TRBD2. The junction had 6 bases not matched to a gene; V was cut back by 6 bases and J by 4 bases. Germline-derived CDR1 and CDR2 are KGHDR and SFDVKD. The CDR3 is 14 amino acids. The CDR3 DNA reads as TGTGCCACCAGTCCCGCGGGGGTAGCAGATACGCAGTATTTT. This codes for CATSPAGVADTQYF.

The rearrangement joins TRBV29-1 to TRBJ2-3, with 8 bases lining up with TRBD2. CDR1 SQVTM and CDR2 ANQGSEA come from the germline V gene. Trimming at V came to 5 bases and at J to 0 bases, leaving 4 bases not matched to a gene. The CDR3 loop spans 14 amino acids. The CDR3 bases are TGCAGCGTTAGGAGCGGGAGCAGCACAGATACGCAGTATTTT. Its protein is CSVRSGSSTDTQYF.

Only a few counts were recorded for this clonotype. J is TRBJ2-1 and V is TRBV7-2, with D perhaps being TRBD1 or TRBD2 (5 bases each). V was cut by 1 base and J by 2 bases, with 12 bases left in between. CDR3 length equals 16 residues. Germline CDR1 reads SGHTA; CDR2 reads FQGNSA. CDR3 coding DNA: TGTGCCAGCAGCTTAGGAGGGGAAGGACCCTACAATGAGCAGTTCTTC. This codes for CASSLGGEGPYNEQFF.

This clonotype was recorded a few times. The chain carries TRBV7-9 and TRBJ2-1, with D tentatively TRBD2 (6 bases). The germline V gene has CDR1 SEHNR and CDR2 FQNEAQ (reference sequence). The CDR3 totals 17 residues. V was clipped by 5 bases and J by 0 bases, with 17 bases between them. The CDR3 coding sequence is TGTGCCAGCAGCATCCTAGCGCCAGCCTTCTCCTACAATGAGCAGTTCTTC. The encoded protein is CASSILAPAFSYNEQFF.

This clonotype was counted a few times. The CDR3, as DNA: TGTGCCAGCACTCCCGGGACTAGCGGGATCCCGAATTACGAGCAGTACTTC. It codes for CASTPGTSGIPNYEQYF. This chain links TRBV12-3 or TRBV12-4 with TRBJ2-7; 13 nucleotides line up with TRBD2. CDR3 length equals 17 residues. The V and J ends lost 7 bases and 4 bases, in that order; junction bases with no gene match: 13.

In DNA, the CDR3 is TGTGCCAGCAGCCAAGATCTATCGCGGGAGGGCCCAGAGACCCAGTACTTC. Translated: CASSQDLSREGPETQYF. The chain uses TRBV4-2 and TRBJ2-5, with TRBD2 matching over 9 bases. The germline V gene encodes CDR1 LGHNA and CDR2 YNFKEQ. This CDR3 has 17 residues. The trim removed 0 bases at V and 4 bases at J, leaving 9 bases unmatched.

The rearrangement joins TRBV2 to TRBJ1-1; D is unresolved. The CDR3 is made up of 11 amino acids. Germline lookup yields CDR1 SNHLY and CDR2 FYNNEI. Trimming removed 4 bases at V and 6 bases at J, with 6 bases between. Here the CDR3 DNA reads TGTGCCAGCAGTGTCAGAGCTGAAGCTTTCTTT. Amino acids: CASSVRAEAFF.